Listed below are T cell receptor beta chains from one sample, sequenced in a study of blood T cell repertoires in COVID-19. Data came from immunoSEQ multiplex PCR; TCRdb stores just in-frame clones and leaves some out. The data contain more than 110,000 clones, approximately 83% of them singletons. Sample: peripheral blood. These receptor sequences come from a human donor in a cohort sampled during active COVID-19. The CDR3 runs from the conserved cysteine through the conserved F or W. A D gene is named only where the DNA matches it firmly.

TRBJ1-1,TRBV6-5,NA,CATAFSYEAFF
TRBJ1-4,TRBV6-5,NA,CASSYSAGSDEKLFF
TRBJ1-6,TRBV25-1,NA,CASRGTGNSPLHF
TRBJ2-7,TRBV18,NA,CASSPAANREQYF
TRBJ2-5,TRBV28,NA,CASSLSQSQTQYF
TRBJ1-4,TRBV28,NA,CASSLFGVGEKLFF
TRBJ2-7,TRBV2,TRBD1,CASSEAWDSPDEQYF
TRBJ1-5,TRBV5-5,NA,CASSLGGAGNQPQHF
TRBJ1-4,TRBV7-2,NA,CASSPALAGGEKLFF
TRBJ2-2,TRBV5-5,NA,CASSSAGPGHSNTGELFF
TRBJ1-2,TRBV29-1,TRBD1,CSVEEQGKRPRGYTF
TRBJ1-1,TRBV9,NA,CASSQVLNTEAFF
TRBJ1-2,TRBV3-1/TRBV3-2,TRBD1,CASSPGTAHYGYTF
TRBJ2-1,TRBV5-5,NA,CASSLGAGSLYNEQFF
TRBJ2-7,TRBV12-3/TRBV12-4,NA,CASSAGIYEQYF
TRBJ1-4,TRBV19,TRBD1,CASSMDRGREKLFF
TRBJ1-6,TRBV6-1,NA,CASSETTVNSPLHF
TRBJ1-1,TRBV7-9,TRBD1,CASSPRQGRNTEAFF
TRBJ1-1,TRBV19,NA,CASADGVGGLDRDTEAFF
TRBJ2-5,TRBV2,NA,CASSGAGGAGTQYF
TRBJ2-3,TRBV5-4,TRBD2,CASSSMRGGSTDTQYF
TRBJ1-1,TRBV7-3,NA,CASSPSATGEAFF
TRBJ2-3,TRBV9,NA,CASSVPAGRTDTQYF
TRBJ1-1,TRBV3-1/TRBV3-2,NA,CASSPTAFYTEAFF
TRBJ2-5,TRBV5-1,TRBD1,CASNLRGQNTGETQYF
TRBJ2-1,TRBV7-9,NA,CASSPPRAGVNEQFF
TRBJ1-1,TRBV7-9,NA,CASSLGGWDTEAFF
TRBJ1-2,TRBV5-1,TRBD1,CASSLAGEGARGYTF
TRBJ2-7,TRBV11-1,NA,CASSWRARGVGEQYF
TRBJ2-7,TRBV3-1/TRBV3-2,TRBD2,CASSGPGLAATYEQYF
TRBJ2-3,TRBV7-3,NA,CASSVGGSTDTQYF
TRBJ2-7,TRBV5-1,NA,CASSLAAGYEQYF
TRBJ1-2,TRBV5-1,TRBD1,CASSDLPGQARGGYTF
TRBJ2-5,TRBV3-1/TRBV3-2,NA,CASSQWGGGGETQYF
TRBJ2-7,TRBV9,NA,CASSHQTAAGEQYF
TRBJ2-7,TRBV4-1,TRBD1,CASSRTETGGEQYF
TRBJ1-5,TRBV6-5,NA,CAARRGSNQPQHF
TRBJ1-4,TRBV6-5,NA,CASGGGRANEKLFF
TRBJ1-2,TRBV3-1/TRBV3-2,NA,CASVYSAQGSYGYTF
TRBJ2-1,TRBV3-1/TRBV3-2,TRBD2,CASSLRTSGGDEQFF
TRBJ2-7,TRBV7-8,NA,CASSSSDGSSYEQYF
TRBJ2-3,TRBV3-1/TRBV3-2,TRBD2,CASSQVAGAPTDTQYF
TRBJ1-5,TRBV2,NA,CASSVSGSNQPQHF
TRBJ2-7,TRBV6-5,TRBD1,CASTSTGGNFYEQYF
TRBJ1-6,TRBV6-6,TRBD1,CASSRTGQGSNSPLHF
TRBJ2-3,TRBV2,TRBD1,CAGPGTGDTDTQYF
TRBJ2-1,TRBV14,NA,CASSQEARGEQFF
TRBJ2-7,TRBV5-1,TRBD1,CASSLGTRQGAYNEQYF
TRBJ2-7,TRBV3-1/TRBV3-2,NA,CASSQDWTATYEQYF
TRBJ2-2,TRBV6-6,NA,CASSYSGGELFF
TRBJ2-7,TRBV5-8,TRBD1,CASRDRASSYEQYF
TRBJ2-4,TRBV27,TRBD2,CASSRLAGDRNIQYF
TRBJ2-1,TRBV10-3,TRBD2,CAIRGSLAGDKQFF
TRBJ1-1,TRBV6-6,NA,CASTYSGGNTEAFF
TRBJ2-1,TRBV28,TRBD2,CASSFSGTSFGNEQFF